The entry below describes one TCR beta chain. The data derive from a study of blood T cell repertoires in COVID-19. Study details: PBMCs, B-cell-depleted T cells, or T cells provided the cDNA or gDNA that made up the material.

Here immunoSEQ multiplex PCR was the method, and the copy in TCRdb shows in-frame clones only, minus some. The profile shows 130,000 or so clones, around 84% of them singletons. The CDR3 totals 14 residues. The ends lost 3 bases at V and 6 bases at J; junction bases unmatched: 7. Germline CDR1 reads MNHNS; CDR2 reads SASEGT. The source material was PBMCs or T cells enriched from blood (not recorded which). This chain uses TRBV6-1 with TRBJ1-2; 7 nucleotides align to TRBD1. This clonotype originated in a woman younger than 45 who had recovered from COVID-19. The CDR3 bases are TGTGCCAGCAGTGAGGGCAGGGGGTGGGATGGCTACACCTTC. Translating it yields CASSEGRGWDGYTF.